The entry below describes one T cell receptor (beta chain). What it binds is not known. Unique molecular identifiers were built into the TCRbeta library. TCRdb independently ran MiXCR on the PCR reads; one entry per CDR3 protein. The repertoire consists of 200,000 to 300,000 distinct CDR3 sequences, with roughly 23% occurring once and the leading ten covering over 2.5%. The sample is drawn from a study of T-cell reconstitution after alpha-beta-depleted transplantation in children. The study's findings and limits: At day 60, the high TCRbeta diversity found in some patients originated from recipient T cells and thymic progenitors that had survived. Several hundred rapidly expanded clones from non-depleted graft cells reportedly supplied alpha-beta T cells about two months post-transplant.

The CDR3 sequence is 16 residues long. Germline V gene data show CDR1 as SGHDN and CDR2 as FVKESK. V lost 4 bases to trimming and J lost 4 bases; unmatched junction nucleotides: 9. Source: PBMCs, taken before TCRalphabeta/CD19-depleted stem cell transplant. The clonotype originates from a girl aged 2-10 years with Fanconi anemia, due to receive a stem cell transplant. The chain carries TRBV14 and TRBJ2-1, with 8 positions matching TRBD2. CDR3 in amino acids: CASSRREGRGYNEQFF. The CDR3 DNA follows: TGTGCCAGCAGCCGACGGGAGGGCCGTGGTTACAATGAGCAGTTCTTC.